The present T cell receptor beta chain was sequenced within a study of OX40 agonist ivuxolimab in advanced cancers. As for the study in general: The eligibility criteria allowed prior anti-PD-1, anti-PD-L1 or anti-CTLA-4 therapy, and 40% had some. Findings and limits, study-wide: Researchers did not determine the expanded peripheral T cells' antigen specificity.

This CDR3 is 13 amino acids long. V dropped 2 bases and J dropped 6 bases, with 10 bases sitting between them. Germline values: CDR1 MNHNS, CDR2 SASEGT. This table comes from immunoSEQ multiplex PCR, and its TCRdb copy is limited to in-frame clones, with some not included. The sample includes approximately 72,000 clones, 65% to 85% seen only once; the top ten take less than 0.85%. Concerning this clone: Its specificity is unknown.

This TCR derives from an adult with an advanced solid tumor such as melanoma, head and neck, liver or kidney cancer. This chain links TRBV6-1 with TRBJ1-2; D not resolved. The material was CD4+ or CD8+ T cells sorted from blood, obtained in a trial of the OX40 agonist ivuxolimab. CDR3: CASSESGRHGYTF. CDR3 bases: TGTGCCAGCAGTGAATCCGGGAGGCATGGCTACACCTTC.